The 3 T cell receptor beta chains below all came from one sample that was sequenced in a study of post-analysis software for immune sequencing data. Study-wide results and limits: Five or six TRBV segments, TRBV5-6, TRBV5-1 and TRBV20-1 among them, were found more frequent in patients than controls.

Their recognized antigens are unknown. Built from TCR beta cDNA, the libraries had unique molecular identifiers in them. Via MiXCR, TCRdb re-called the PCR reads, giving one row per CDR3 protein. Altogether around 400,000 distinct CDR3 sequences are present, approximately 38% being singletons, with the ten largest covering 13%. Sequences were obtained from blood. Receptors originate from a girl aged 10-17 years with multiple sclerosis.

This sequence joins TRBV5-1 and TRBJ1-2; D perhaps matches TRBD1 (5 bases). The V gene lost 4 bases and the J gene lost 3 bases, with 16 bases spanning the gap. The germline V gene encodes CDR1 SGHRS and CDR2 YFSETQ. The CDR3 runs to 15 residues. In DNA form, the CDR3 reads TGCGCCAGCAGCCCCATTTTGGGGGAGGACTATGGCTACACCTTC. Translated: CASSPILGEDYGYTF.

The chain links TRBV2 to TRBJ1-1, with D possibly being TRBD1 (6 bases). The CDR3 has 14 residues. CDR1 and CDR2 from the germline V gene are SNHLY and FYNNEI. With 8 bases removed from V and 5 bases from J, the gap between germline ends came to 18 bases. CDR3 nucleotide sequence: TGTGCCAGCGGGGAGGGGGGCAGAGGGACTGAAGCTTTCTTT. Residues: CASGEGGRGTEAFF.

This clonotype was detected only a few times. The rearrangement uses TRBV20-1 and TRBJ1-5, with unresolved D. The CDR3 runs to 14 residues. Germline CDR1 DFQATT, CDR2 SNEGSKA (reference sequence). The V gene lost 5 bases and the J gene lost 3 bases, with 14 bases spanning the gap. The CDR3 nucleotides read TGCAGTGCTGCGAGACGGAGTCTCAATCAGCCCCAGCATTTT. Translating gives CSAARRSLNQPQHF.